In this sample, the clone carrying this T cell receptor beta chain turned up once. Antigen: not known. These data belong to a study of T cell responses to AZD1222 COVID-19 vaccine. Whole-study findings and limits: Clonal diversity may have been underestimated, and the donors were mostly white British, with more females than males.

Germline V gene lookup returns CDR1 MDHEN and CDR2 SYDVKM. The V and J ends lost 6 bases and 6 bases respectively, with 18 bases between them. The CDR3 covers 14 residues. Generated by immunoSEQ multiplex PCR, the TCRdb table keeps only in-frame clones and is missing some. In the table there are 210,000 or so clones, roughly 91% of which are singletons. The chain has TRBV28 and TRBJ2-7; TRBD1 might be the D (6 bases). Source: peripheral blood, taken on day 0 of MenACWY control vaccination. The receptor's source is an adult in good health. Written as DNA, the CDR3 is TGTGCCAGCAGCCAACCAGACAGGTTCGGCGAGCAGTACTTC. Translating gives CASSQPDRFGEQYF.